This T cell receptor (beta chain) is drawn from a study of T cells in localized non-small cell lung cancer. Per the germline V gene, CDR1 is SGHTS and CDR2 is YDEGEE. This CDR3 has 16 amino acids. Trimming stripped 0 bases from V and 4 bases from J, with 14 bases between. Sequencing used immunoSEQ multiplex PCR; TCRdb keeps in-frame clones, though not all of them. The sample contains roughly 30,000 clones, 70% to 90% of which appear only once. This clone was seen only once. The chain has TRBV5-8 and TRBJ2-1, with D possibly matching TRBD1 (5 bases). Source: peripheral blood, taken before any cancer treatment. The sequence derives from a woman between 18 and 49 years old with stage I lung adenocarcinoma. CDR3 sequence (DNA): TGTGCCAGCAGCTTGGCGGTCGGACACCTTTACAATGAGCAGTTCTTC. Translating gives CASSLAVGHLYNEQFF.